One sample yielded the 8 T cell receptor beta chains listed below, sequenced in a study of technical replicates of blood from a handful of donors. Profiling relied on immunoSEQ multiplex PCR, and the TCRdb table lists in-frame clones only, not all of them. The table includes more than 65,000 clones, about nine tenths detected once. The material sequenced was T cells isolated from PBMCs. The receptors were gathered from a human donor in good health. Some clones in this sample may be carry-over from other donors' samples.

This chain connects TRBV18 to TRBJ1-4, with D maybe TRBD1 (6 bases). This CDR3 is built from 15 residues. The ends were cut back, 5 bases at V and 8 bases at J, with 18 bases in the middle. The germline V gene encodes CDR1 KGHSH and CDR2 LQKENI. For the CDR3, the DNA is TGTGCCAGCTCAACTCTGACAGGCCCTCAAGAAAAACTGTTTTTT. It codes for CASSTLTGPQEKLFF.

The CDR3 DNA is TGCAGTGCTTTCCTCCACGAGCAGTACTTC. This sequence encodes CSAFLHEQYF. This rearrangement joins TRBV20-1 to TRBJ2-7; D not certain. Germline CDR1 is DFQATT and CDR2 is SNEGSKA (reference sequence). The CDR3 runs 10 residues. V shed 5 bases and J shed 5 bases, with 7 bases lying between them.

This chain links TRBV5-4 with TRBJ1-1; no definite D call. CDR3 size: 13 residues. Looked up from germline, CDR1 is SGHNT and CDR2 is YYREEE (reference sequence). The V end lost 2 bases, the J end lost 1 base, and 6 bases lay between the germline ends. The CDR3 DNA follows: TGTGCCAGCAGCTTTTCCAGGAACACTGAAGCTTTCTTT. Translated: CASSFSRNTEAFF.

V and J are TRBV11-3 and TRBJ2-7; D is possibly TRBD1 (5 bases). The CDR3 loop spans 15 amino acids. Germline CDR1 is SGHNT and CDR2 is YENEEA. The germline V and J ends were trimmed by 1 base and 5 bases, with 15 bases remaining between them. Here the CDR3 reads CASSLGFQGSDEQYF. Written as DNA, the CDR3 is TGTGCCAGCAGCTTAGGTTTTCAGGGTTCGGACGAGCAGTACTTC. Filled out from reference TRBV11-3 and TRBJ2-7, the complete variable domain reads EAGVVQSPRYKIIEKKQPVAFWCNPISGHNTLYWYLQNLGQGPELLIRYENEEAVDDSQLPKDRFSAERLKGVDSTLKIQPAELGDSAVYLCASSLGFQGSDEQYFGPGTRLTVT.

The rearrangement links TRBV5-8 to TRBJ2-7, with 13 bases fitting TRBD2. Looked up from germline, CDR1 is SGHTS and CDR2 is YDEGEE. The CDR3 totals 16 residues. The V segment lost 4 bases and the J segment 1 base; nucleotides outside the gene matches: 5. The CDR3 DNA reads TGTGCCAGCAGCCCCTGGACTAGCGGGAGTTCCTACGAGCAGTACTTC. This translates into CASSPWTSGSSYEQYF.

The chain combines TRBV28 with TRBJ1-4; tentative D call: TRBD1 (6 bases). Deletions cut 5 bases from V and 4 bases from J, with 29 bases between. Germline V gives CDR1 MDHEN, CDR2 SYDVKM. The CDR3 contains 20 residues. The CDR3 nucleotides are TGTGCCAGCAGTCCCCGAAGCAGGGGTGGGTTCCCATACTATAATGAAAAACTGTTTTTT. Translation: CASSPRSRGGFPYYNEKLFF.

The chain employs TRBV11-2 and TRBJ1-1, with D maybe TRBD1 (5 bases). The V end was cut by 0 bases, the J end by 1 base, with 15 bases between. The CDR3 extends over 17 amino acids. Germline V gene lookup returns CDR1 SGHAT and CDR2 FQNNGV. For the CDR3, the DNA is TGTGCCAGCAGCTTAGATCTTTGGGGGGGAGGGAACACTGAAGCTTTCTTT. It yields the protein CASSLDLWGGGNTEAFF.

The J gene is TRBJ2-4, the V gene TRBV5-1; possible D gene TRBD1, 5 bases. The germline V gene encodes CDR1 SGHRS and CDR2 YFSETQ. The CDR3 consists of 14 residues. V was shortened by 1 base and J by 6 bases, with 11 bases between the two germline ends. The CDR3 loop is CASSLPDSRNIQYF. The CDR3 DNA sequence: TGCGCCAGCAGCTTGCCCGACAGTAGAAACATTCAGTACTTC.